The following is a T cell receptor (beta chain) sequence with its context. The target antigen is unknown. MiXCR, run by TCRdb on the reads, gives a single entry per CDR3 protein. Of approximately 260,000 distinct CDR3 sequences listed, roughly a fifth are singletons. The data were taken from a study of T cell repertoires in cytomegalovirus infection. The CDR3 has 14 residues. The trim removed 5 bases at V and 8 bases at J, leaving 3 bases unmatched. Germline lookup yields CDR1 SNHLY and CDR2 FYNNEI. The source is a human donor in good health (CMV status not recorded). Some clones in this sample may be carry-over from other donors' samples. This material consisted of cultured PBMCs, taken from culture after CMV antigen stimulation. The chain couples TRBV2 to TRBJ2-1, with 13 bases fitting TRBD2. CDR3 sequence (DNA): TGTGCCAGCAGTTGGACTAGCGGGAGTTATGAGCAGTTCTTC. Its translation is CASSWTSGSYEQFF.